This is a list of T cell receptor beta chains from one sample in a study of vaccination effects on CD4 cells after COVID-19. Their specific antigens are unknown. Repertoires were generated with immunoSEQ multiplex PCR, while TCRdb's copy carries only in-frame clones and drops some. The data show under 50,000 clones, 65% to 80% seen once. The material was CD4+ T cells from PBMCs cultured without peptide, obtained before COVID-19 vaccination. The receptors derive from a human donor who received a COVID-19 vaccine. The CDR3 runs from the conserved cysteine through the conserved F or W. A D gene is named only where the DNA matches it firmly. Clone size is given for some rows only: seen once, a few or many times, or a class if the clone is expanded.

clone_size	cdr3_length	d_call	v_call	j_call	cdr3_nt	cdr3_aa
-	16	-	TRBV28	TRBJ1-2	TGTGCCAGCACCACTAGGGGAAAGTCTTCCAACTATGGCTACACCTTC	CASTTRGKSSNYGYTF
-	15	-	TRBV6-5	TRBJ2-1	TGTGCCAGCAGTCGGACAGCCCTTAGCCCAAATGAGCAGTTCTTC	CASSRTALSPNEQFF
-	15	-	TRBV7-3	TRBJ2-5	TGTGCCAGCAGCTTAACGCCGGGCGCTCAAGAGACCCAGTACTTC	CASSLTPGAQETQYF
-	14	TRBD1	TRBV7-8	TRBJ2-7	TGTGCCAGCAGCTGGTACAGGGGAACCTACGAGCAGTACTTC	CASSWYRGTYEQYF
few	13	-	TRBV18	TRBJ1-3	TGTGCCAGCTCACCATCATTCGGCCGGGATTTTTATTTT	CASSPSFGRDFYF
-	15	-	TRBV2	TRBJ1-5	TGTGCCAGCAGTTTCCGGACGGCCACCGGTCAGCCCCAGCATTTT	CASSFRTATGQPQHF
few	13	-	TRBV5-4	TRBJ1-2	TGTGCCAGCAGCCCATTGGGGGCGGGAGGCTACACCTTC	CASSPLGAGGYTF
-	13	-	TRBV7-3	TRBJ1-2	TGTGCCAGCAGCTTTCAAGACAGCTATGGCTACACCTTC	CASSFQDSYGYTF
-	13	-	TRBV21-1	TRBJ1-4	TGTGCCAGCGCGACAGGGGGAGGTGAAAAACTGTTTTTT	CASATGGGEKLFF
-	12	-	TRBV6-6	TRBJ1-6	TGTGCCAGCAGTCTTGTTAATTCACCCCTCCACTTT	CASSLVNSPLHF
-	12	-	TRBV5-4	TRBJ2-3	TGTGCCAGCAGCGGAGGAGATAGTGTGGGCCGTTTT	CASSGGDSVGRF
-	14	-	TRBV5-4	TRBJ1-2	TGTGCCAGCAGCTTGGACAGGGTTAACTATGGCTACACCTTC	CASSLDRVNYGYTF
-	16	TRBD1	TRBV25-1	TRBJ2-2	TGTGCCAGCAGTCCGCCGGCTAGGGGGCAGAGGGGGGAGCTGTTTTTT	CASSPPARGQRGELFF
-	14	TRBD2	TRBV29-1	TRBJ2-1	TGCAGCGTTACCGGGACTAGCGGGTACAATGAGCAGTTCTTC	CSVTGTSGYNEQFF
once	16	-	TRBV5-1	TRBJ1-3	TGCGCCAGCAGCCCCCAGATAACCGGGCCTGGAAACACCATATATTTT	CASSPQITGPGNTIYF
once	16	TRBD2	TRBV9	TRBJ2-2	TGTGCCAGCAGCCCCCCGGGACTAGAGAACACCGGGGAGCTGTTTTTT	CASSPPGLENTGELFF
-	15	TRBD2	TRBV6-4	TRBJ2-1	TGTGCCAGCAGTGACGGTAGCGGGAGGGGCTATGAGCAGTTCTTC	CASSDGSGRGYEQFF
-	14	-	TRBV7-3	TRBJ2-2	TGTGCCAGCAGCCCCATGGACTATACCGGGGAGCTGTTTTTT	CASSPMDYTGELFF
-	15	-	TRBV28	TRBJ1-6	TGTGCCAGCAGTCCGTGGGACATAGACAACTCACCCCTCCACTTT	CASSPWDIDNSPLHF
-	14	-	TRBV13	TRBJ1-2	TGTGCCAGCAGCTTAATGGGGGAAGAATATGGCTACACCTTC	CASSLMGEEYGYTF
-	15	-	TRBV28	TRBJ2-1	TGTGCCAGCGGGAGTGGAGGAGCAAACGGCAATGAGCAGTTCTTC	CASGSGGANGNEQFF
-	11	-	TRBV12-3/TRBV12-4	TRBJ2-5	TGTGCCAGCAGTTTACAAGAGACCCAGTACTTC	CASSLQETQYF
-	15	TRBD1	TRBV7-9	TRBJ1-4	TGTGCCAGCAGCCTGGACAGGGGAAGAAATGAAAAACTGTTTTTT	CASSLDRGRNEKLFF
few	13	-	TRBV7-8	TRBJ1-2	TGTGCCAGCAGCTTGTATACGGCTTATGGCTACACCTTC	CASSLYTAYGYTF
-	14	-	TRBV10-3	TRBJ1-6	TGTGCCATCAGCGGGGGTGGGGATAATTCACCCCTCCACTTT	CAISGGGDNSPLHF
-	16	TRBD1	TRBV7-9	TRBJ2-5	TGTGCCAGCAGCTCCAGGGTCAGGGACAGGGGAGAGACCCAGTACTTC	CASSSRVRDRGETQYF
few	15	TRBD1	TRBV9	TRBJ2-1	TGTGCCAGCAGCGTAGAGGGACAGGGAGGGAATGAGCAGTTCTTC	CASSVEGQGGNEQFF
-	16	-	TRBV5-4	TRBJ1-4	TGTGCCAGCAGCCCTAGGGGAGGAGCAACTAATGAAAAACTGTTTTTT	CASSPRGGATNEKLFF
-	14	-	TRBV4-1	TRBJ1-1	TGCGCCAGCAGCAGGGGGGGAGATTGGACTGAAGCTTTCTTT	CASSRGGDWTEAFF
few	14	TRBD1	TRBV3-1/TRBV3-2	TRBJ1-1	TGTGCCAGCAGCCTGGGACAGCTGAACACTGAAGCTTTCTTT	CASSLGQLNTEAFF
-	15	TRBD2	TRBV7-2	TRBJ2-7	TGTGCCAGCAGCTTAAGGCGGGAGGGCCCCTACGAGCAGTACTTC	CASSLRREGPYEQYF
few	15	-	TRBV4-3	TRBJ2-1	TGCGCCAGCAGCCAAGGTTACGGTACTGTAAATGAGCAGTTCTTC	CASSQGYGTVNEQFF
once	14	-	TRBV19	TRBJ2-1	TGTGCCAGTAGTATAGGTCGGCGGGACAATGAGCAGTTCTTC	CASSIGRRDNEQFF
-	20	-	TRBV4-1	TRBJ2-6	TGCGCCAGCAGCCCTTCAGGCTACGGCGGGAAACTCTCTGGGGCCAACGTCCTGACTTTC	CASSPSGYGGKLSGANVLTF
-	13	-	TRBV30	TRBJ1-1	TGTGCCTGGTCTCAGGGGTGGAGAACTGAAGCTTTCTTT	CAWSQGWRTEAFF
-	14	-	TRBV9	TRBJ1-6	TGTGCCAGCAGCGTAGAAGGTCATAATTCACCCCTCCACTTT	CASSVEGHNSPLHF
-	19	-	TRBV5-1	TRBJ2-6	TGCGCCAGCAGCTTGATCTCAGGCGGGGTTTCGGGAGGGGCCAACGTCCTGACTTTC	CASSLISGGVSGGANVLTF
few	14	-	TRBV4-1	TRBJ1-5	TGCGCCAGCAGCCCCTTGGGGGGCAATCAGCCCCAGCATTTT	CASSPLGGNQPQHF
once	12	-	TRBV6-1	TRBJ1-2	TGTGCCAGCAGTGATATTACAGGGGGCTACACCTTC	CASSDITGGYTF
once	12	TRBD2	TRBV19	TRBJ2-1	TGTGCCAGTAGTCCCACCGGGACTAGCCTGTTCTTC	CASSPTGTSLFF
-	14	-	TRBV6-5	TRBJ1-2	TGTGCCAGCAGTTACTCTGGGAAGGGGTATGGCTACACCTTC	CASSYSGKGYGYTF
-	16	-	TRBV6-2/TRBV6-3	TRBJ1-5	TGTGCCAGCAGTTACTCACAGGTCCTGAGCAATCAGCCCCAGCATTTT	CASSYSQVLSNQPQHF
-	17	TRBD2	TRBV11-2	TRBJ2-4	TGTGCCAGCAGCACTCTTAGCGGGAGGAGGAGCAAAAACATTCAGTACTTC	CASSTLSGRRSKNIQYF
-	13	TRBD1	TRBV7-6	TRBJ1-1	TGTGCCAGCAGCCTCCGACAGGGGGGAGAGGCTTTCTTT	CASSLRQGGEAFF
-	12	-	TRBV29-1	TRBJ1-2	TGCAGCGTTGGTGGGGGTAGCGGAGGCTACACCTTC	CSVGGGSGGYTF